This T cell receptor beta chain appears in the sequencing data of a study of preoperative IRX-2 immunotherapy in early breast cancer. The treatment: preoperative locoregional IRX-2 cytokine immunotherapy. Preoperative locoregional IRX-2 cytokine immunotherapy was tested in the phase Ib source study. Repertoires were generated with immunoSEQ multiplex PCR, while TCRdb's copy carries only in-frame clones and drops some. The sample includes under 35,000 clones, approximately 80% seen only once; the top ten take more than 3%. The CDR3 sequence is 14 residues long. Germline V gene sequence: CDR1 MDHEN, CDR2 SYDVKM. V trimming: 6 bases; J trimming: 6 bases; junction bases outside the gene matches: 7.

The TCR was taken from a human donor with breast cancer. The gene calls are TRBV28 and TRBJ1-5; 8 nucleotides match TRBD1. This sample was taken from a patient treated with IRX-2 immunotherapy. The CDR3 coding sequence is TGTGCCAGCAGGAAAGGACAGGGAAGTCAGCCCCAGCATTTT. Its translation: CASRKGQGSQPQHF.